The subject of this entry is one TCR beta chain. As yet, its antigen is unknown. TCRdb keeps only in-frame clones here, not all; method: immunoSEQ multiplex PCR. The sample shows approximately 1,000,000 clones, roughly 74% of them seen only once. This sample was included in a study of shared clonotypes between healthy human individuals. About the study: Aged between 18 and 49, the donors were a couple of women and a few men.

Study-wide points: At large depth, rarefaction still showed sorted-subset sequencing to be incomplete.

Sequences were obtained from memory CD4+ T cells from PBMCs. Documented subset: CD45RA-negative fraction. This clonotype was sampled from a man aged 18 to 29 in good health. Some clones in this sample may be carry-over from other donors' samples.

The CDR3 is CASSQSRGVDKNIQYF. DNA for the CDR3: TGCGCCAGCAGTCAATCAAGGGGGGTGGACAAAAACATTCAGTACTTC. The chain combines TRBV23-1 with TRBJ2-4, with D perhaps matching TRBD1 or TRBD2 (6 bases each). TRBV23-1 is an ORF, and what it does is uncertain. V lost 0 bases, J lost 3 bases, and 12 bases lay in between. This CDR3 is built from 16 residues.